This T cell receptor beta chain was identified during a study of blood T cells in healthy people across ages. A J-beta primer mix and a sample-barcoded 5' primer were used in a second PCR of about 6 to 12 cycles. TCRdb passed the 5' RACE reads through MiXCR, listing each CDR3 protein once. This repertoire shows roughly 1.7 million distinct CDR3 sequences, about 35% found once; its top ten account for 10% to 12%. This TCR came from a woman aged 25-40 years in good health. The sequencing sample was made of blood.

DNA for the CDR3: TGTGCCAGCAGCTTCCCGGGACAGGGAATCTACACCTTC. Translated: CASSFPGQGIYTF. The V and J genes are TRBV5-5 and TRBJ1-2; 9 bases are a match to TRBD1. V shed 2 bases, J shed 10 bases, and the junction held 6 bases outside the gene matches. This CDR3 contains 13 residues. Looked up from germline, CDR1 is SGHKS and CDR2 is YYEKEE (reference sequence).